What follows describes a single T cell receptor (beta chain). Produced via immunoSEQ multiplex PCR; TCRdb's table is partial and in-frame only. The data show 56,000 or so clones, approximately 82% seen once. These data originate in a study of OX40 agonist ivuxolimab in advanced cancers. The CDR3 covers 16 residues. Germline CDR1 and CDR2: MNHNS and SASEGT. Trimming at V came to 1 base and at J to 2 bases, leaving 5 bases not matched to a gene. The sequence was collected from an adult with an advanced solid tumor such as melanoma, head and neck, liver or kidney cancer. This specimen was CD4+ or CD8+ T cells sorted from blood, taken in a trial of the OX40 agonist ivuxolimab. The chain couples TRBV6-1 to TRBJ2-3, with TRBD2 matching over 8 bases. CDR3 region: CASSEGRGVNTDTQYF. CDR3 DNA: TGTGCCAGCAGTGAAGGGCGGGGGGTAAACACAGATACGCAGTATTTT.